These 7 T cell receptor beta chains originate from one sample sequenced in a study of T cells in Graves' hyperthyroidism and ophthalmopathy. Amplification of TCR beta CDR3 regions was performed using RNA transcripts as template. The TCR CDR3 first-round RT-PCR relied on the HTBI primer set. Using its own MiXCR run on the multiplex PCR reads, TCRdb lists one record per CDR3 protein. The sample has some 400,000 distinct CDR3 sequences; roughly 13% are singletons. Sample: blood. The receptors here all came from a man aged 30 to 45 with Graves' hyperthyroidism that later progressed to Graves' ophthalmopathy.

This clonotype was seen many times. The chain recombines TRBV9 with TRBJ2-5; D is perhaps TRBD2 (6 bases). The CDR3 sequence is 14 residues long. CDR1 is SGDLS, CDR2 YYNGEE, per germline. V shed 3 bases and J shed 5 bases, with 14 bases lying between them. The CDR3 is CASSAPGTVETQYF. The DNA of the CDR3 is TGTGCCAGCAGCGCCCCAGGGACTGTGGAGACCCAGTACTTC.

J is TRBJ2-2 and V is TRBV29-1, with D unclear. The ends were cut back, 5 bases at V and 2 bases at J, with 6 bases in the middle. The CDR3 sequence is 12 residues long. Germline CDR1 SQVTM, CDR2 ANQGSEA. The CDR3 sequence is CSVLRNTGELFF. Here the CDR3 DNA reads TGCAGCGTTCTCAGAAACACCGGGGAGCTGTTTTTT.

This clonotype has a count of ten or more. V and J are TRBV11-2 and TRBJ2-3, with 10 bases that match TRBD1. J gave up 0 bases and V 4 bases, and 1 base lay outside the gene matches. Germline V gene sequence: CDR1 SGHAT, CDR2 FQNNGV. The CDR3 is 15 residues long. The CDR3: CASSSDRGSTDTQYF. The CDR3 DNA is TGTGCCAGCAGCTCGGACAGGGGGAGCACAGATACGCAGTATTTT.

In the case of this clonotype: This CDR3 is missing its conserved last phenylalanine or tryptophan, likely due to a read error. The DNA is left out, because the CDR3 cannot be placed on it with certainty; the CDR3 is given as TCRdb lists it. J is TRBJ1-2 and V is TRBV7-9; the table's D gene call, TRBD1, was not cross checked with the DNA. Germline values: CDR1 SEHNR, CDR2 FQNEAQ (reference sequence). Ends included, the CDR3 has 14 residues. Here the CDR3 reads CASSSPGPDYGYTL.

This clonotype was recorded many times. V is TRBV6-1 and J is TRBJ2-1, with 14 bases matching TRBD2. With V trimmed by 6 bases and J by 3 bases, 10 bases remained unmatched. CDR3 length: 18 residues. Germline V lookup: CDR1 MNHNS, CDR2 SASEGT. CDR3 protein: CASSHPGLAGENYNEQFF. The CDR3 DNA reads TGTGCCAGCAGCCACCCGGGACTAGCGGGGGAGAACTACAATGAGCAGTTCTTC.

The table lists this clonotype with a few counts. The J gene is TRBJ2-5, the V gene TRBV20-1; maybe TRBD2 (6 bases). Germline-derived CDR1 and CDR2 are DFQATT and SNEGSKA (reference sequence). The CDR3 has 16 amino acids. The V gene lost 0 bases and the J gene lost 2 bases, with 16 bases spanning the gap. CDR3 sequence reads: CSARDLMAGLQETQYF. DNA of the CDR3: TGCAGTGCTAGAGATTTAATGGCGGGGCTACAAGAGACCCAGTACTTC.

This clonotype was found a few times. CDR3 region: CASSLASGGAILNEQFF. For the CDR3, the DNA is TGCGCCAGCAGCCTAGCTAGCGGGGGGGCCATACTCAATGAGCAGTTCTTC. The V call is TRBV5-1, the J call TRBJ2-1; 12 bases fit TRBD2. This CDR3 is 17 amino acids long. Germline CDR1 is SGHRS and CDR2 is YFSETQ. Trimming took 4 bases from V and 6 from J; bases not matched to a gene: 11.